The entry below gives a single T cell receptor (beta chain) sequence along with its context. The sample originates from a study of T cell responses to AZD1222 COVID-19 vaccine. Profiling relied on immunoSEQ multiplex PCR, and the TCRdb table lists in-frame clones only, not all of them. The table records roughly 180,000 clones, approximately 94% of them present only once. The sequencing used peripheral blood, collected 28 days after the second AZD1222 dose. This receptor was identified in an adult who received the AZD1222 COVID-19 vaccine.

The CDR3: CASSLQGVNSPLHF. The CDR3, as DNA: TGTGCCAGCAGCTTACAGGGGGTTAATTCACCCCTCCACTTT. V and J are TRBV7-2 and TRBJ1-6; TRBD1 aligns across 7 bases. The germline gives CDR1 SGHTA, CDR2 FQGNSA. CDR3 length: 14 residues. Unmatched junction bases numbered 1, after V lost 2 bases and J lost 6 bases.